A selection of T cell receptor beta chains follows, all from one sample in a study of blood T cell repertoires in COVID-19. Sequencing was performed with immunoSEQ multiplex PCR; in TCRdb, only in-frame clones are kept and a portion is missing. The data contain 95,000 to 150,000 clones, around four fifths of them singletons. Sequences were obtained from peripheral blood. All receptors come from a human donor in a cohort sampled during active COVID-19. The CDR3 runs from the conserved cysteine through the conserved F or W. A D gene is named only where the DNA matches it firmly. Only some rows state a clone size, as once, few, many or a class for expanded clones.

j_call d_call clone_size v_call cdr3_aa cdr3_nt
TRBJ2-3 . few TRBV5-6 CASSFERDTQYF TGTGCCAGCAGCTTTGAGAGGGATACGCAGTATTTT
TRBJ1-5 TRBD1 few TRBV5-1 CASSSGTGDNQPQHF TGCGCCAGCAGTTCTGGGACAGGGGACAATCAGCCCCAGCATTTT
TRBJ1-2 TRBD1 . TRBV28 CASSYIGGGPYGYTF TGTGCCAGCAGTTATATAGGGGGCGGACCGTATGGCTACACCTTC
TRBJ1-5 . . TRBV3-1/TRBV3-2 CASSQASGVQPQHF TGTGCCAGCAGCCAAGCGTCAGGGGTTCAGCCCCAGCATTTT
TRBJ2-2 TRBD1 . TRBV7-8 CASSRGQGAIGELFF TGTGCCAGCAGCCGAGGACAGGGGGCGATCGGGGAGCTGTTTTTT
TRBJ2-7 . few TRBV6-5 CASRSTRRGSYEQYF TGTGCCAGCAGAAGTACAAGAAGGGGCTCCTACGAGCAGTACTTC
TRBJ1-3 . . TRBV10-3 CAVSGTLLRAGNTIYF TGTGCGGTATCGGGCACTCTATTGAGGGCTGGAAACACCATATATTTT
TRBJ1-5 . . TRBV6-2/TRBV6-3 CASSWGGNQPQHF TGTGCCAGCAGTTGGGGAGGAAATCAGCCCCAGCATTTT
TRBJ1-2 TRBD1 . TRBV30 CAWNTRDRGHYGYTF TGTGCCTGGAATACTCGGGACAGGGGGCACTATGGCTACACCTTC
TRBJ1-1 TRBD1 few TRBV7-8 CASRPPGTGTPAFF TGTGCCAGCAGACCACCCGGGACAGGAACTCCAGCTTTCTTT
TRBJ1-1 . . TRBV28 CASPSSQGLNTEAFF TGTGCCAGCCCCTCTTCTCAGGGGTTGAACACTGAAGCTTTCTTT
TRBJ2-5 . . TRBV7-2 CASSPSLSETQYF TGTGCCAGCAGCCCCTCTTTGTCTGAGACCCAGTACTTC
TRBJ1-1 TRBD1 . TRBV5-1 CASREDRENTEAFF TGCGCCAGCAGAGAGGACAGGGAGAACACTGAAGCTTTCTTT
TRBJ2-1 . . TRBV28 CASSLMGAGRFF TGTGCCAGCAGTTTAATGGGGGCAGGGAGGTTCTTC
TRBJ1-1 . few TRBV9 CASSVASDSEAFF TGTGCCAGCAGCGTAGCGTCAGACAGTGAAGCTTTCTTT
TRBJ1-1 . few TRBV19 CASSPTRRGTLNTEAFF TGTGCCAGTAGTCCCACGAGGAGGGGAACCTTGAACACTGAAGCTTTCTTT
TRBJ2-2 TRBD2 . TRBV28 CASSPTSGLAGEDTGELFF TGTGCCAGCAGTCCTACTTCGGGACTAGCGGGAGAAGACACCGGGGAGCTGTTTTTT
TRBJ2-5 TRBD1 . TRBV2 CASSEGLTGRQETQYF TGTGCCAGCAGTGAAGGGTTGACAGGGCGCCAAGAGACCCAGTACTTC
TRBJ2-1 TRBD2 . TRBV27 CASSLLAEGRYEQFF TGTGCCAGCAGTTTACTAGCGGAGGGGCGATATGAGCAGTTCTTC
TRBJ2-2 TRBD1 . TRBV5-1 CASSRQGSLTGELFF TGCGCCAGCAGCCGACAGGGGTCTCTCACCGGGGAGCTGTTTTTT
TRBJ2-7 TRBD2 . TRBV20-1 CSASPLTSGRYEQYF TGCAGTGCAAGTCCTTTGACTAGCGGGAGATACGAGCAGTACTTC
TRBJ2-6 TRBD1 once TRBV4-1 CASSPPRDRGDSGANVLTF TGCGCCAGCAGCCCTCCCCGGGACAGGGGAGACTCTGGGGCCAACGTCCTGACTTTC
TRBJ2-5 TRBD2 . TRBV30 CAWSPADSGRGGETQYF TGTGCCTGGAGCCCCGCCGATAGCGGGAGGGGAGGGGAGACCCAGTACTTC
TRBJ2-1 . . TRBV7-9 CASSLADTPFSNEQFF TGTGCCAGCAGCTTAGCGGACACCCCCTTCAGCAATGAGCAGTTCTTC
TRBJ1-3 . . TRBV4-2 CASSQVGNRVSGNTIYF TGTGCCAGCAGCCAAGTAGGGAACAGGGTCTCTGGAAACACCATATATTTT
TRBJ1-1 . . TRBV5-4 CASIQGGLPNTEAFF TGTGCCAGCATACAGGGTGGTCTACCGAACACTGAAGCTTTCTTT
TRBJ2-3 . . TRBV7-9 CASSLVLTTDTQYF TGTGCCAGCAGCTTAGTGTTAACAACAGATACGCAGTATTTT
TRBJ2-5 . . TRBV7-2 CASSASGTRGETQYF TGTGCCAGCAGCGCATCCGGGACTCGGGGAGAGACCCAGTACTTC
TRBJ1-1 . few TRBV19 CASSGSLWGEAFF TGTGCCTCCAGCGGGTCCCTATGGGGTGAAGCTTTCTTT
TRBJ1-5 . . TRBV27 CASSSGQPQHF TGTGCCAGCAGTTCAGGTCAGCCCCAGCATTTT
TRBJ2-7 . . TRBV27 CASSSWASSSYEQYF TGTGCCAGCAGTTCCTGGGCGTCCAGCTCCTACGAGCAGTACTTC
TRBJ1-1 . . TRBV29-1 CSVDSRGNTEAFF TGCAGCGTTGATTCCCGGGGAAATACTGAAGCTTTCTTT
TRBJ1-6 . . TRBV9 CASSASLSYNSPLHF TGTGCCAGCAGCGCTAGTCTCTCCTATAATTCACCCCTCCACTTT
TRBJ2-7 . . TRBV7-9 CASSLNSPFHEQYF TGTGCCAGCAGCCTGAACAGTCCCTTTCACGAGCAGTACTTC
TRBJ1-2 . few TRBV20-1 CSAREDYGYTF TGCAGTGCTAGGGAGGATTATGGCTACACCTTC
TRBJ2-1 TRBD1 . TRBV7-3 CASSLGTEGNEQFF TGTGCCAGCAGCTTAGGGACAGAAGGCAATGAGCAGTTCTTC
TRBJ2-5 . once TRBV6-5 CASSAQAGQETQYF TGTGCCAGCAGCGCCCAGGCAGGTCAAGAGACCCAGTACTTC
TRBJ1-4 . . TRBV19 CASSGFGKEKLFF TGTGCCAGTAGTGGTTTCGGTAAGGAGAAACTGTTTTTT
TRBJ1-2 . . TRBV5-8 CASSPPGQNYGYTF TGTGCCAGCAGCCCGCCCGGACAGAACTATGGCTACACCTTC